The next 26 T cell receptor beta chains were all read from a single sample in a study of Ad26.COV2.S vaccination and SARS-CoV-2 variants (dated by TCRdb to the early 2020s). According to the study, the label for this sample's treatment or condition signals: some 19 received Ad26.COV2.S at low or high dose, single or two shots; several received placebo; per-sample allocation not given. For vaccine and placebo recipients, the sequenced repertoires came from samples collected on day 63 after the first injection. The receptor library was made with the immunoSEQ multiplex PCR assay. TCRdb limited this immuneACCESS table to in-frame rearrangements with V and J called. A share of clones is missing; checked studies link under half to unresolved V genes, and the rest is unexplained. Recorded for this sample are some 340,000 clones; about 85% of them occurred a single time. The ten largest account for under 2.5% of the sample.

The specimen comprised peripheral blood, sampled in a trial of Ad26.COV2.S vaccine versus placebo. These receptors were taken from a person between 18 and 65 years old who received the Ad26.COV2.S COVID-19 vaccine or a placebo.

The gene calls are TRBV7-8 and TRBJ1-3; 8 nucleotides agree with TRBD1. This CDR3 comprises 15 residues. Germline values: CDR1 SGHVS, CDR2 FQNEAQ. Unmatched junction bases numbered 5, after V lost 5 bases and J lost 2 bases. CDR3 nucleotide sequence: TGTGCCAGCAGCATTCAGGGGGCACCTGGAAACACCATATATTTT. It yields the protein CASSIQGAPGNTIYF.

This clone was recorded many times. Other DNA sequences in the sample encode the same CDR3. The chain combines TRBV4-1 with TRBJ2-5; a possible D gene is TRBD2 (5 bases). The CDR3 length is 13 residues. V was shortened by 5 bases and J by 5 bases, with 12 bases between the two germline ends. Germline V gives CDR1 MGHRA, CDR2 YSYEKL. The CDR3 sequence: CASSREREETQYF. CDR3 nucleotide sequence: TGCGCCAGCAGCAGGGAAAGGGAGGAGACCCAGTACTTC.

The V call is TRBV9, the J call TRBJ2-7; 7 nucleotides match TRBD1. CDR1 is SGDLS and CDR2 is YYNGEE in the germline V gene. This CDR3 comprises 15 residues. Trimming at V came to 5 bases and at J to 0 bases, leaving 8 bases not matched to a gene. In nucleotides, the CDR3 is TGTGCCAGCAGTCGACAGGGCATAAGCTCCTACGAGCAGTACTTC. Amino acids: CASSRQGISSYEQYF.

The J gene is TRBJ2-1, the V gene TRBV3-1 (or the pseudogene TRBV3-2); TRBD2 matches at 14 bases. CDR3 size: 20 residues. The germline CDR1 and CDR2 sequences are LGHDT and YNNKEL (reference sequence). Trimming cost V 1 base and J 0 bases; bases outside gene matches: 8. CDR3 loop: CASSQVGLAGAWSSYNEQFF. Here the CDR3 DNA reads TGTGCCAGCAGCCAAGTGGGACTAGCGGGGGCCTGGAGCTCCTACAATGAGCAGTTCTTC.

In its sample, this clone was seen a few times. This chain uses TRBV19 with TRBJ2-7; D remains unclear. This CDR3 contains 13 residues. Germline loops: CDR1 LNHDA, CDR2 SQIVND (reference sequence). Trimming shortened V by 3 bases and J by 4 bases, and 10 bases separated the two germline ends. CDR3 nucleotides: TGTGCCAGTAGTATCGGACGGATATACGAGCAGTACTTC. Translation gives CASSIGRIYEQYF.

This clone showed up just a few times. The J gene is TRBJ1-2, the V gene TRBV11-2, with a tentative D call TRBD1 (5 bases). The ends were cut back, 1 base at V and 6 bases at J, with 6 bases in the middle. This CDR3 is 12 amino acids long. The germline V gene encodes CDR1 SGHAT and CDR2 FQNNGV. CDR3: CASSLVGDGYTF. In DNA, the CDR3 is TGTGCCAGCAGCTTAGTAGGGGATGGCTACACCTTC.

The CDR3 reads CASSVEPEIYGYTF. In nucleotides, the CDR3 is TGTGCCAGCAGCGTAGAACCAGAAATCTATGGCTACACCTTC. This rearrangement joins TRBV9 to TRBJ1-2; D is unresolved. The germline V gene has CDR1 SGDLS and CDR2 YYNGEE. Trimming took off 0 bases at V and 4 bases at J, with 10 bases between the two ends. The CDR3 runs to 14 residues.

This clone was recorded only once. The CDR3 sequence: CASSQDDLLNTEAFF. The CDR3 bases are TGCGCCAGCAGCCAAGACGATCTCCTGAACACTGAAGCTTTCTTT. The gene calls are TRBV4-1 and TRBJ1-1; the D is unclear. This CDR3 region has 15 residues. V lost 0 bases and J lost 0, with 8 bases in between. The germline V gene encodes CDR1 MGHRA and CDR2 YSYEKL.

CDR3 loop: CASSPRGSGRNIQYF. The CDR3 nucleotides read TGTGCCAGCAGCCCTAGGGGGTCGGGCCGAAACATTCAGTACTTC. The chain links TRBV28 to TRBJ2-4; TRBD1 might be the D (6 bases). Per the germline V gene, CDR1 is MDHEN and CDR2 is SYDVKM. The CDR3 spans 15 residues. Trimming removed 6 bases at V and 6 bases at J, with 18 bases between.

The V gene is TRBV5-6, the J gene TRBJ1-2, with D possibly matching TRBD1 (5 bases). CDR3 length equals 14 residues. V was cut by 1 base and J by 7 bases, with 14 bases left in between. Germline lookup yields CDR1 SGHDT and CDR2 YYEEEE. The CDR3 here is CASSLRFGGPGYTF. Here the CDR3 DNA reads TGTGCCAGCAGCTTGCGCTTCGGGGGACCTGGCTACACCTTC.

The CDR3 bases are TGTGCCAGTAGTTTCAACAGGGACTACGAGCAGTACTTC. As protein: CASSFNRDYEQYF. The chain combines TRBV19 with TRBJ2-7; D is perhaps TRBD1 (6 bases). CDR1 and CDR2 (germline): LNHDA, SQIVND (reference sequence). This CDR3 region has 13 residues. Trimming removed 5 bases from V and 3 bases from J, with 11 bases in between.

As concerns this clone: This CDR3 is also generated by other DNA sequences in the sample. The rearrangement joins TRBV5-1 to TRBJ2-5; D not certain. The CDR3 sequence is 13 residues long. V lost 0 bases, J lost 1 base, and 4 bases lay in between. Germline V gives CDR1 SGHRS, CDR2 YFSETQ. In DNA, the CDR3 is TGCGCCAGCAGCTTGGGGGTCCAAGAGACCCAGTACTTC. Encoded protein: CASSLGVQETQYF. Full variable domain (remainder filled in from reference TRBV5-1 and TRBJ2-5): KAGVTQTPRYLIKTRGQQVTLSCSPISGHRSVSWYQQTPGQGLQFLFEYFSETQRNKGNFPGRFSGRQFSNSRSEMNVSTLELGDSALYLCASSLGVQETQYFGPGTRLLVL.

The J gene is TRBJ2-2, the V gene TRBV11-2; D gene uncertain. V was pared by 5 bases and J by 0 bases, with 16 bases between. CDR3 length: 17 residues. Germline V gene lookup returns CDR1 SGHAT and CDR2 FQNNGV. The CDR3 sequence: CASSPSFSRTNTGELFF. The CDR3 DNA reads as TGTGCCAGCAGCCCTTCCTTTAGCAGGACGAACACCGGGGAGCTGTTTTTT.

The chain links TRBV20-1 to TRBJ2-7; D uncertain. Germline CDR1 reads DFQATT; CDR2 reads SNEGSKA (reference sequence). The CDR3 contains 12 residues. V shed 3 bases and J shed 2 bases, with 8 bases lying between them. The CDR3 region is CSASQVPYEQYF. For the CDR3, the DNA is TGCAGTGCTAGTCAGGTACCCTACGAGCAGTACTTC.

This clone came up once. This chain links TRBV4-1 with TRBJ1-4; perhaps TRBD1 as D (5 bases). In germline, CDR1 is MGHRA, CDR2 YSYEKL. The CDR3 loop spans 16 amino acids. Trimming removed 4 bases from V and 0 bases from J, with 12 bases in between. The CDR3 region is CASSPYYRSTNEKLFF. CDR3 DNA: TGCGCCAGCAGCCCCTATTACAGGTCAACTAATGAAAAACTGTTTTTT.

The rearrangement links TRBV5-1 to TRBJ2-5, with D perhaps being TRBD1 or TRBD2 (6 bases each). Looked up from germline, CDR1 is SGHRS and CDR2 is YFSETQ. V was cut by 2 bases and J by 5 bases, with 16 bases left in between. The CDR3 is made up of 15 amino acids. The CDR3 bases are TGCGCCAGCAGCTTTAGGTGGGGGGCCTTGGAGACCCAGTACTTC. It is translated as CASSFRWGALETQYF.

The chain uses TRBV27 and TRBJ2-7, with 10 bases fitting TRBD2. CDR3 length: 15 amino acids. V gave up 5 bases and J gave up 0 bases; unmatched junction bases: 4. Germline values: CDR1 MNHEY, CDR2 SMNVEV (reference sequence). The CDR3 spells CASSPSGSSSYEQYF. CDR3 DNA: TGTGCCAGCAGTCCTAGCGGGAGTAGCTCCTACGAGCAGTACTTC.

This chain connects TRBV5-6 to TRBJ1-3, with D hard to call. The CDR3 runs 14 residues. The germline V and J ends were trimmed by 2 bases and 2 bases, with 8 bases remaining between them. Per germline, CDR1 SGHDT and CDR2 YYEEEE. The CDR3 protein is CASSFSGTGNTIYF. CDR3 DNA sequence: TGTGCCAGCAGCTTCTCGGGGACTGGAAACACCATATATTTT.

This chain links TRBV2 with TRBJ1-2; TRBD1 matches at 7 bases. V gave up 6 bases and J gave up 8 bases; unmatched junction bases: 0. The CDR3 length is 10 residues. Germline V CDR1 and CDR2: SNHLY, FYNNEI. The CDR3 bases are TGTGCCAGCAGGACAGGGGGCTACACCTTC. It translates to CASRTGGYTF.

The V call is TRBV6-5, the J call TRBJ2-7; TRBD1 matches at 8 bases. Germline loops: CDR1 MNHEY, CDR2 SVGAGI. J lost 2 bases, V lost 5 bases, and 2 bases had no gene match. The CDR3 is 13 residues long. The CDR3 DNA is TGTGCCAGCAGTCGGACAGGGCCCTACGAGCAGTACTTC. Its protein product is CASSRTGPYEQYF.

The chain joins TRBV9 to TRBJ2-7; perhaps D is TRBD1 or TRBD2 (6 bases each). The germline V gene encodes CDR1 SGDLS and CDR2 YYNGEE. This CDR3 region has 14 residues. V lost 0 bases, J lost 4 bases, and 11 bases lay in between. DNA for the CDR3: TGTGCCAGCAGCGTAGGGGGGGCCCAATACGAGCAGTACTTC. Translating it yields CASSVGGAQYEQYF.

This rearrangement joins TRBV6-5 to TRBJ2-2; D is perhaps TRBD1 or TRBD2 (5 bases each). The V gene lost 6 bases and the J gene lost 5 bases, with 13 bases spanning the gap. The CDR3 is made up of 14 amino acids. Germline loops: CDR1 MNHEY, CDR2 SVGAGI. For the CDR3, the DNA is TGTGCCAGCAGAACACTAGGGGATACCGGGGAGCTGTTTTTT. Its protein product is CASRTLGDTGELFF.

This clone was observed a handful of times. The genes are TRBV11-2 and TRBJ1-1, with TRBD1 matching 7 bases. Trimming at V came to 3 bases and at J to 5 bases, leaving 9 bases not matched to a gene. The CDR3 consists of 15 residues. The germline V gene encodes CDR1 SGHAT and CDR2 FQNNGV. CDR3 sequence: CASSFTGTATTEAFF. The CDR3 DNA reads TGTGCCAGCAGCTTCACCGGGACAGCAACTACTGAAGCTTTCTTT.

The chain joins TRBV5-1 to TRBJ2-7; 7 bases fit TRBD1. This CDR3 has 14 amino acids. After removal of 7 bases from V and 5 bases from J, the junction contained 12 bases not matched to a gene. From germline, CDR1 is SGHRS and CDR2 YFSETQ. DNA for the CDR3: TGCGCCAGCCAAACCGGGACAGAGTCGCACGAGCAGTACTTC. Its protein product is CASQTGTESHEQYF.

This chain joins TRBV7-9 and TRBJ2-5; 7 positions agree with TRBD2. Germline CDR1 reads SEHNR; CDR2 reads FQNEAQ (reference sequence). This CDR3 comprises 13 residues. The V gene end was trimmed by 2 bases and the J gene end by 7 bases; junction bases not matched to a gene: 4. This CDR3 reads CASSLFPGGTQYF. CDR3 DNA: TGTGCCAGCAGCTTATTCCCGGGAGGGACCCAGTACTTC.

The rearrangement uses TRBV3-1 (or the pseudogene TRBV3-2) and TRBJ1-2, with 7 bases matching TRBD1. The CDR3 runs 18 residues. V lost 5 bases to trimming and J lost 0 bases; unmatched junction nucleotides: 15. CDR1 and CDR2 (germline): LGHDT, YNNKEL (reference sequence). The CDR3 sequence is CASSAGGAGTLTNYGYTF. The DNA for the CDR3 is TGTGCCAGCAGCGCAGGGGGGGCAGGGACCCTTACTAACTATGGCTACACCTTC.